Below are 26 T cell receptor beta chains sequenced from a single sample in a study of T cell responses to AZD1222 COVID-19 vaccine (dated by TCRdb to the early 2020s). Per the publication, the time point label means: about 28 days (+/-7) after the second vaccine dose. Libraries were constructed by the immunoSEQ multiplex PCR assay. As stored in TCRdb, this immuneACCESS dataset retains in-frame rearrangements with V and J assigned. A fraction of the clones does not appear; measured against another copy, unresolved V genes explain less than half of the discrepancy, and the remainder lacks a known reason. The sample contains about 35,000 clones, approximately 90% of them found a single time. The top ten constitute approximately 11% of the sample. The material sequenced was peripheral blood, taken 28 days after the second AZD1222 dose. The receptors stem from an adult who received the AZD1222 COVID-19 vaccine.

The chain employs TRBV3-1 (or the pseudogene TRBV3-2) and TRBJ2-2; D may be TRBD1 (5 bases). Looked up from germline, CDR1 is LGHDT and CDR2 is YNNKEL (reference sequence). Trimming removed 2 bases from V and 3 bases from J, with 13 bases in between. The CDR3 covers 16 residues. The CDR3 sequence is CASSQPPGWYTGELFF. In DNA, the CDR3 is TGTGCCAGCAGCCAACCCCCAGGGTGGTACACCGGGGAGCTGTTTTTT.

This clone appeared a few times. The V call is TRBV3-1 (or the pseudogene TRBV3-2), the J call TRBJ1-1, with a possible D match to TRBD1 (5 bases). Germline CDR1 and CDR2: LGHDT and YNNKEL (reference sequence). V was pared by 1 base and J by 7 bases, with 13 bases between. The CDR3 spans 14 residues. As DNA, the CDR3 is TGTGCCAGCAGCCAAGCGTCAAGGGGCATTGAAGCTTTCTTT. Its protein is CASSQASRGIEAFF.

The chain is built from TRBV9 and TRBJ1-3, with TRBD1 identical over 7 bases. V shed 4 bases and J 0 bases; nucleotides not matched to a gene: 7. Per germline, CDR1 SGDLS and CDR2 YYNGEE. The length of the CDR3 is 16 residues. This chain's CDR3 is CASSSQGLLSGNTIYF. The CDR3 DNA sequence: TGTGCCAGCAGCTCACAGGGGCTGCTCTCTGGAAACACCATATATTTT.

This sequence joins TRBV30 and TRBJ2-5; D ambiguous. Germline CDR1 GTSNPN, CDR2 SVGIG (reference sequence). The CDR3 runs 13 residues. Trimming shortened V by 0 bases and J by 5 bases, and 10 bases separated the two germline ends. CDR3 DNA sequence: TGTGCCTGGAGTGTATGGGGTCGGGAGACCCAGTACTTC. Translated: CAWSVWGRETQYF.

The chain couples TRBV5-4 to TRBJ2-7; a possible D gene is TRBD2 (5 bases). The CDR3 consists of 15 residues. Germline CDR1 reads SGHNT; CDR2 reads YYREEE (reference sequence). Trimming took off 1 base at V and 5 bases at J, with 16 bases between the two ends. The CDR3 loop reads CASSLKRGLVHEQYF. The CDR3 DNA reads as TGTGCCAGCAGCTTGAAACGAGGGCTTGTCCACGAGCAGTACTTC.

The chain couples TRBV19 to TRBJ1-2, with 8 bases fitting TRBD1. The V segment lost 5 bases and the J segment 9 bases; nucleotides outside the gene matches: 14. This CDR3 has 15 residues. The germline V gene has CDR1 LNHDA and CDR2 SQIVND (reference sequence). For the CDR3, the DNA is TGTGCCAGTAGTGCTCTAACCCAGGGGGCTCGGAGCTACACCTTC. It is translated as CASSALTQGARSYTF.

The DNA of the CDR3 is TGCGCCAGCAGCTTTAACGACAGGGCCCCCTACGAGCAGTACTTC. Its translation is CASSFNDRAPYEQYF. The chain is built from TRBV5-1 and TRBJ2-7, with 7 nucleotides matching TRBD1. In germline, CDR1 is SGHRS, CDR2 YFSETQ. This CDR3 spans 15 amino acids. The junction had 7 bases not matched to a gene; V was cut back by 2 bases and J by 2 bases.

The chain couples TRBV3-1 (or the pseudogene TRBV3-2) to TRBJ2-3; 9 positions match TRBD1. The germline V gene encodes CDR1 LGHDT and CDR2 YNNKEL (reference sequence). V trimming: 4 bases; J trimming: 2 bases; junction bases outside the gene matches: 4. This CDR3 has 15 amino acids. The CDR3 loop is CASSPRQGVTDTQYF. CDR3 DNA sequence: TGTGCCAGCAGCCCGCGACAGGGGGTCACAGATACGCAGTATTTT.

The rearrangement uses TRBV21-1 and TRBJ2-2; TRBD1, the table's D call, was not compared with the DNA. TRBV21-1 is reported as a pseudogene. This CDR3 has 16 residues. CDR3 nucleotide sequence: TGTGCCAGCAGCAAAGGAATAGGGGAAGGCACCGGGGAGCTGTTTTTT. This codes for CASSKGIGEGTGELFF.

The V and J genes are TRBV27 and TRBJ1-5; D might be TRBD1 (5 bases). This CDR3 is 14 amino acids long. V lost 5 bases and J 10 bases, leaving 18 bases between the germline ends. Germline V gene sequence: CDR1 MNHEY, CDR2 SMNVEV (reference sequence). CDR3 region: CASSTTEVIGPQHF. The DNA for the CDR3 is TGTGCCAGCAGTACGACAGAGGTTATAGGTCCCCAGCATTTT.

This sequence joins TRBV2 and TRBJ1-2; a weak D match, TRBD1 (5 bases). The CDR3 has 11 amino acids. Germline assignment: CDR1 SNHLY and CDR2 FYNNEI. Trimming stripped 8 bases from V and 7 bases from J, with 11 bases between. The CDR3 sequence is CASPGGVGYTF. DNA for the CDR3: TGTGCCAGCCCGGGGGGGGTTGGCTACACCTTC.

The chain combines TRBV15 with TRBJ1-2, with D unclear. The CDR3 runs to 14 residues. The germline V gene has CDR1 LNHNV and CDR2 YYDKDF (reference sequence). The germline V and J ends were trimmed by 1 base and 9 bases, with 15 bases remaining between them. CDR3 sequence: CATSRGVQPMRYTF. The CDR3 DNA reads TGTGCCACCAGCAGAGGAGTACAGCCTATGCGCTACACCTTC.

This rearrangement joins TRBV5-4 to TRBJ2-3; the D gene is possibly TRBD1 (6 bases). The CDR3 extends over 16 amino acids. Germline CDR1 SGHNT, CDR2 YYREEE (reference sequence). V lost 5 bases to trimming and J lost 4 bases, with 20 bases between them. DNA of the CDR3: TGTGCCAGCAGGCTAGACAGGTTCTCGGGCCCAGATACGCAGTATTTT. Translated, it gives CASRLDRFSGPDTQYF.

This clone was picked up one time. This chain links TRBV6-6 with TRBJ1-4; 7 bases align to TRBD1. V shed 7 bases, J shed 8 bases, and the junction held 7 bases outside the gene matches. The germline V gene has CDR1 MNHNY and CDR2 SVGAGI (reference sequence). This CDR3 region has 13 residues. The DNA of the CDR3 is TGTGCCAGCAAACAGGGGTTACGCGAAAAACTGTTTTTT. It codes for CASKQGLREKLFF.

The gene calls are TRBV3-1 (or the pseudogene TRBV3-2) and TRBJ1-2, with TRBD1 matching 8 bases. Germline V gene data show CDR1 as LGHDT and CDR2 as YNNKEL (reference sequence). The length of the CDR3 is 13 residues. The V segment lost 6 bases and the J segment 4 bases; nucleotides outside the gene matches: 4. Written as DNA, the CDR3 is TGTGCCAGCAGGGACAGGGCCACCTATGGCTACACCTTC. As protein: CASRDRATYGYTF.

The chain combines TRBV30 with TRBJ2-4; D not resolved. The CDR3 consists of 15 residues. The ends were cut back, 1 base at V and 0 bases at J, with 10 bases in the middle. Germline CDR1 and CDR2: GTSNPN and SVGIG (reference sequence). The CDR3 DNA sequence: TGTGCCTGGAGTGAGGTGAGGCTAGCCAAAAACATTCAGTACTTC. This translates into CAWSEVRLAKNIQYF.

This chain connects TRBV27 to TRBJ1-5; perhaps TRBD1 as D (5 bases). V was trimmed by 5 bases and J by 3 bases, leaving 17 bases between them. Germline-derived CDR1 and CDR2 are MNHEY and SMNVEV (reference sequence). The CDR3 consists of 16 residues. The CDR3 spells CASSRSQGLPNQPQHF. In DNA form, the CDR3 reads TGTGCCAGCAGTCGGTCGCAGGGACTCCCCAATCAGCCCCAGCATTTT.

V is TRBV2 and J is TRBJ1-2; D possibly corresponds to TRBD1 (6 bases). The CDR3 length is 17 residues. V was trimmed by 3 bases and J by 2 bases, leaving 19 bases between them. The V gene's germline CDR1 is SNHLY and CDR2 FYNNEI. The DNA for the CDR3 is TGTGCCAGCAGTGATGGGTATTTTGGGGGCGCGAACTATGGCTACACCTTC. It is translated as CASSDGYFGGANYGYTF.

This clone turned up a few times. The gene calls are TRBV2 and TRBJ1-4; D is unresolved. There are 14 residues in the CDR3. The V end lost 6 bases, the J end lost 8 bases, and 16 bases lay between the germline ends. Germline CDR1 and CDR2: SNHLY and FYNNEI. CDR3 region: CASSDVTAGEKLFF. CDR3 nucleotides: TGTGCCAGCAGCGATGTTACCGCCGGAGAAAAACTGTTTTTT. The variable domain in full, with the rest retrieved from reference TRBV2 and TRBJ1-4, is EPEVTQTPSHQVTQMGQEVILRCVPISNHLYFYWYRQILGQKVEFLVSFYNNEISEKSEIFDDQFSVERPDGSNFTLKIRSTKLEDSAMYFCASSDVTAGEKLFFGSGTQLSVL.

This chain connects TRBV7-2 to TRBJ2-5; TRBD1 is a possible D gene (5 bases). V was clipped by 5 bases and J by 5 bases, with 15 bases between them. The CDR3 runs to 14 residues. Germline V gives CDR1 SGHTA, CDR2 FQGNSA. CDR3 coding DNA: TGTGCCAGCAGCGGCACGGGTGGGGCGGAGACCCAGTACTTC. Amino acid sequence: CASSGTGGAETQYF.

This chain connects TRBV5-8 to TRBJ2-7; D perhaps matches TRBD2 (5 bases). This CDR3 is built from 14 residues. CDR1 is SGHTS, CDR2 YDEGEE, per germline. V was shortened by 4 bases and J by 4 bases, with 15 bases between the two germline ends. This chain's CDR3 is CASSRGPRGYEQYF. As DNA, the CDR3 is TGTGCCAGCAGCAGAGGGCCTCGCGGTTACGAGCAGTACTTC.

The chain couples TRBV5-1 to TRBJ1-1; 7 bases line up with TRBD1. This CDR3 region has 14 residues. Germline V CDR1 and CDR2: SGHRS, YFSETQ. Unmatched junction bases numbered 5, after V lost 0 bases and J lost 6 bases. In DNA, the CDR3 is TGCGCCAGCAGCTTGGCCCAAGGACAGGCTGAAGCTTTCTTT. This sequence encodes CASSLAQGQAEAFF.

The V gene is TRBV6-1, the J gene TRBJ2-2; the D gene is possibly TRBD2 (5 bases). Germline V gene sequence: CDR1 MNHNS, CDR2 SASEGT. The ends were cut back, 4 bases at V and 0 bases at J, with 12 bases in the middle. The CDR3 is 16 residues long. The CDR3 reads CASSVLGRSNTGELFF. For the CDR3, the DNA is TGTGCCAGCAGTGTGTTGGGGAGATCGAACACCGGGGAGCTGTTTTTT.

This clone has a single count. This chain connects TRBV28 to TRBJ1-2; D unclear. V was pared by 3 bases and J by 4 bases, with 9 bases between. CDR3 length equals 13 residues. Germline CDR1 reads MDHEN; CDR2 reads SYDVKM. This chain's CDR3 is CASSFAAGYGYTF. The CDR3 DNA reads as TGTGCCAGCAGTTTCGCAGCCGGCTATGGCTACACCTTC.

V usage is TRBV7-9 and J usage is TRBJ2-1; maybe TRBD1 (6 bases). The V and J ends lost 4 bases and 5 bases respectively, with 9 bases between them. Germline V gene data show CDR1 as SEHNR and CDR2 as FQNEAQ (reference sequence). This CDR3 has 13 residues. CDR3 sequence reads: CASSSDSNNEQFF. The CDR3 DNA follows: TGTGCCAGCAGCTCGGACAGTAACAATGAGCAGTTCTTC.

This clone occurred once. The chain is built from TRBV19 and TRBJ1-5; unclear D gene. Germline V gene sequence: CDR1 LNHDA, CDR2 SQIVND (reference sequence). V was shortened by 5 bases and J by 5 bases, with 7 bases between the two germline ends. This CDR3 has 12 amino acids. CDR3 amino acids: CASSRLDQPQHF. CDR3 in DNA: TGTGCCAGTAGTCGGCTGGATCAGCCCCAGCATTTT.